This T cell receptor beta chain was obtained from a study of early T cells in non-severe SARS-CoV-2 infection. Study results and caveats: VDJdb-based matching was biased toward anti-spike CD8 responses and missed private and CD4 specificities.

Germline values: CDR1 SGHAT, CDR2 FQNNGV. This CDR3 spans 14 amino acids. Trimming shortened V by 3 bases and J by 5 bases, and 10 bases separated the two germline ends. Molecules of cDNA were individually given unique molecular identifiers that were attached to them. Using its own MiXCR run on the 5' RACE reads, TCRdb lists one record per CDR3 protein. The sample contains some 90,000 distinct CDR3 sequences, under 15% of which appear only once. With regard to this clonotype: Its antigen is currently unknown.

What was sequenced was whole blood. The chain carries TRBV11-2 and TRBJ2-2; D remains ambiguous. The clonotype was recovered from an adult who was a healthcare worker with PCR-confirmed SARS-CoV-2 infection or an uninfected control (not recorded which). The CDR3 DNA follows: TGTGCCAGCAGCTTCCCGGGTCGTACCGGGGAGCTGTTTTTT. It is translated as CASSFPGRTGELFF.